Listed here are 16 T cell receptor beta chains from one sample, sequenced in a study of T cells in Graves' hyperthyroidism and ophthalmopathy. Amplified TCR beta CDR3 regions derived from RNA transcripts. Initially, a first-round RT-PCR of the TCR CDR3 employed the HTBI primer set. TCRdb re-derived calls from the multiplex PCR reads in MiXCR, one entry per CDR3 protein. The top ten hold approximately 8.4% of the sample, which has fewer than 800,000 distinct CDR3 sequences, less than 20% seen once. Sequencing was carried out using blood. Every receptor here comes from a man aged 18 to 29 with Graves' hyperthyroidism.

This clonotype was recorded at least ten times. This rearrangement joins TRBV28 to TRBJ2-5; D uncertain. Trimming removed 5 bases at V and 0 bases at J, with 13 bases between. Germline CDR1 is MDHEN and CDR2 is SYDVKM. CDR3 size: 15 residues. The CDR3 region has the DNA TGTGCCAGCAGTCCCAGCACGCCGTACCAAGAGACCCAGTACTTC. Translating it yields CASSPSTPYQETQYF.

This clonotype was seen many times. The J gene is TRBJ2-7, the V gene TRBV12-3 or TRBV12-4; 8 bases are shared with TRBD1. With V trimmed by 2 bases and J by 5 bases, 8 bases remained unmatched. This CDR3 is built from 15 residues. The CDR3 spells CASSLLAGGLNEQYF. CDR3 DNA: TGTGCCAGCAGTTTACTGGCAGGGGGCCTCAACGAGCAGTACTTC.

Only a few counts were recorded for this clonotype. The chain employs TRBV10-3 and TRBJ1-1; weak D call: TRBD1 (5 bases). The CDR3 is 15 residues long. Germline lookup yields CDR1 ENHRY and CDR2 SYGVKD. V shed 3 bases and J shed 1 base, with 12 bases lying between them. CDR3 DNA: TGTGCCATCAGTGAATTTCCAGGGAGGAACACTGAAGCTTTCTTT. Protein sequence: CAISEFPGRNTEAFF.

This clonotype was observed a handful of times. The chain uses TRBV6-2 or TRBV6-3 and TRBJ2-2; possibly TRBD1 for D (5 bases). The CDR3 is 15 amino acids. V lost 4 bases and J 7 bases, leaving 16 bases between the germline ends. Germline lookup yields CDR1 MNHEY and CDR2 SVGEGT. DNA for the CDR3: TGTGCCAGCAGTTCCCTGACAGTTTTATTCGGGGAGCTGTTTTTT. Protein: CASSSLTVLFGELFF.

This clonotype was observed many times. The V call is TRBV10-3, the J call TRBJ1-2; D gene uncertain. The CDR3 has 13 amino acids. V dropped 10 bases and J dropped 2 bases, with 14 bases sitting between them. Germline CDR1 and CDR2: ENHRY and SYGVKD. The CDR3 DNA follows: TGTGCCACCTCCCCCGAGGTGAACTATGGCTACACCTTC. It translates to CATSPEVNYGYTF.

This clonotype was recorded a few times. V usage is TRBV5-8 and J usage is TRBJ2-1; D might be TRBD2 (6 bases). CDR1 SGHTS and CDR2 YDEGEE come from the germline V gene. This CDR3 spans 14 amino acids. Trimming cost V 7 bases and J 8 bases, with 19 bases left between them. The CDR3 here is CASARSTRRDEQFF. CDR3 sequence (DNA): TGTGCCAGCGCGAGGTCGACTAGGCGGGATGAGCAGTTCTTC.

This clonotype was seen ten or more times. The V call is TRBV28, the J call TRBJ2-1, with 8 bases aligning to TRBD2. The ends lost 4 bases at V and 8 bases at J; junction bases unmatched: 10. Per the germline V gene, CDR1 is MDHEN and CDR2 is SYDVKM. The CDR3 consists of 15 residues. The CDR3 protein is CASSSPGLVADEQFF. The DNA of the CDR3 is TGTGCCAGCAGTTCTCCGGGACTAGTCGCAGATGAGCAGTTCTTC.

This clonotype was seen a few times. The genes are TRBV28 and TRBJ1-6; D is perhaps TRBD1 (5 bases). CDR1 and CDR2 from the germline V gene are MDHEN and SYDVKM. With 4 bases removed from V and 9 bases from J, the gap between germline ends came to 19 bases. The CDR3 length is 16 residues. Here the CDR3 reads CASSSSGGSEISPLHF. The CDR3 DNA is TGTGCCAGCAGTTCTTCTGGGGGGAGCGAAATTTCACCCCTCCACTTT.

This clonotype was detected many times. The chain carries TRBV13 and TRBJ2-2, with D maybe TRBD2 (6 bases). The CDR3 is made up of 14 amino acids. V was trimmed by 1 base and J by 7 bases, leaving 10 bases between them. From germline, CDR1 is PRHDT and CDR2 FYEKMQ (reference sequence). The CDR3 DNA is TGTGCCAGCAGCTTAGATCGGGGGAACGGGGAGCTGTTTTTT. It yields the protein CASSLDRGNGELFF.

This clonotype occurred a few times. V and J are TRBV27 and TRBJ1-2, with 7 bases lining up with TRBD1. This CDR3 is built from 17 residues. J lost 3 bases, V lost 5 bases, and 15 bases had no gene match. Germline loops: CDR1 MNHEY, CDR2 SMNVEV (reference sequence). The CDR3: CASSPHLGTTGYYGYTF. The CDR3 DNA sequence: TGTGCCAGCAGTCCCCATTTAGGTACGACAGGGTACTATGGCTACACCTTC.

The chain couples TRBV6-2 or TRBV6-3 to TRBJ2-6, with D uncertain. The V gene lost 7 bases and the J gene lost 4 bases, with 11 bases spanning the gap. This CDR3 has 14 amino acids. CDR1 and CDR2 (germline): MNHEY, SVGEGT. CDR3 loop: CASKLTTGANVLTF. In DNA, the CDR3 is TGTGCCAGCAAATTAACAACCGGGGCCAACGTCCTGACTTTC.

The V gene is TRBV7-9, the J gene TRBJ2-3; 8 nucleotides agree with TRBD2. V lost 2 bases and J lost 5; bases outside the gene matches: 9. Germline V CDR1 and CDR2: SEHNR, FQNEAQ (reference sequence). This CDR3 comprises 16 residues. CDR3 in DNA: TGTGCCAGCAGCTTAATGGAAGCGGGAGTAGAAGATACGCAGTATTTT. The encoded protein is CASSLMEAGVEDTQYF.

This clonotype was seen a handful of times. The CDR3 DNA reads as TGTGCCAGCAGCGTTGACCACCGGGATGAAAAACTGTTTTTT. Its translation: CASSVDHRDEKLFF. The J gene is TRBJ1-4, the V gene TRBV9; D not certain. Deletions cut 2 bases from V and 6 bases from J, with 11 bases between. The CDR3 contains 14 residues. Germline CDR1 SGDLS, CDR2 YYNGEE.

V gene TRBV7-9 combines with J gene TRBJ1-5, with D perhaps matching TRBD1 (5 bases). The CDR3 consists of 13 residues. The V end lost 4 bases, the J end lost 9 bases, and 13 bases lay between the germline ends. Germline V gene data show CDR1 as SEHNR and CDR2 as FQNEAQ (reference sequence). The CDR3, as DNA: TGTGCCAGCAGCTGGGGGAGTTATCGGCCCCAGCATTTT. Encoded protein: CASSWGSYRPQHF.

This clonotype occurred many times. V gene TRBV3-1 combines with J gene TRBJ1-2, with D tentatively TRBD1 (6 bases). Per germline, CDR1 LGHDT and CDR2 YNNKEL (reference sequence). V lost 7 bases and J 4 bases, leaving 19 bases between the germline ends. This CDR3 has 15 residues. The CDR3 is CASIPTQGLGYGYTF. For the CDR3, the DNA is TGTGCCAGCATCCCGACACAGGGACTTGGCTATGGCTACACCTTC. Using reference TRBV3-1 and TRBJ1-2 for the parts outside the CDR3, the full variable domain is DTAVSQTPKYLVTQMGNDKSIKCEQNLGHDTMYWYKQDSKKFLKIMFSYNNKELIINETVPNRFSPKSPDKAHLNLHINSLELGDSAVYFCASIPTQGLGYGYTFGSGTRLTVV.

There are many counts of this clonotype. The chain uses TRBV12-3 or TRBV12-4 and TRBJ1-5, with TRBD1 as a possible D gene (5 bases). V was trimmed by 7 bases and J by 0 bases, leaving 13 bases between them. This CDR3 contains 15 residues. The DNA of the CDR3 is TGTGCCAGCAAGGTGGGACTTTATAGCAATCAGCCCCAGCATTTT. Its protein product is CASKVGLYSNQPQHF.